This T cell receptor (beta chain) stems from a study of blood T cell repertoires in COVID-19. Original analysis: Quantification of nucleated cells was approximated via reference gene primer amplification. This table comes from immunoSEQ multiplex PCR, and its TCRdb copy is limited to in-frame clones, with some not included. That table furnishes V, J and clone size, whereas the DNA furnished D and trimming. The sample yields about 220,000 clones, around 80% seen once. CDR3 length: 13 residues. Trimming took off 8 bases at V and 2 bases at J, with 12 bases between the two ends. Per germline, CDR1 LNHNV and CDR2 YYDKDF (reference sequence).

This sequence originates from a woman in her seventies with acute or convalescent COVID-19. The gene calls are TRBV15 and TRBJ2-5; D might be TRBD2 (7 bases). The sample comprised peripheral blood. CDR3 in amino acids: CATQRGGQETQYF. CDR3 sequence (DNA): TGTGCCACCCAGAGGGGGGGGCAAGAGACCCAGTACTTC.